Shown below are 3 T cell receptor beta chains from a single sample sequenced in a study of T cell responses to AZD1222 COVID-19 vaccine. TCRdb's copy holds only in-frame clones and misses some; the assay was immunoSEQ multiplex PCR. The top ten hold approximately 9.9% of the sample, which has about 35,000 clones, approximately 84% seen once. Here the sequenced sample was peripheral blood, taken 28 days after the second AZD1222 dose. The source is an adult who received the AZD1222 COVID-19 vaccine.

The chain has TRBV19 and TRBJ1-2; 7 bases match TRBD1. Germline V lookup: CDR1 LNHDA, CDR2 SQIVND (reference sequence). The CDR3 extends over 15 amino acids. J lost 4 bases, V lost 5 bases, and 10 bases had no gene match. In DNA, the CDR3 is TGTGCCAGTAGTGCCGGCCGGGACAGCATCTATGGCTACACCTTC. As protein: CASSAGRDSIYGYTF.

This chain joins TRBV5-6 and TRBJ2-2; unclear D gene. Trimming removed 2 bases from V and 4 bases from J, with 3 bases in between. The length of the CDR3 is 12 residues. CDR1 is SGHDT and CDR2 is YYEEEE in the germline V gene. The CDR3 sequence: CASSFLTGELFF. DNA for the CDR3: TGTGCCAGCAGCTTCCTCACCGGGGAGCTGTTTTTT.

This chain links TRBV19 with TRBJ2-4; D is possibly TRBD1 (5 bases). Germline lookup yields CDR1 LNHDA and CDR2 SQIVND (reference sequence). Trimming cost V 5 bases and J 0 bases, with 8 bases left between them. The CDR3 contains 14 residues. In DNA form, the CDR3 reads TGTGCCAGTAGTGATCAGGGAGCCAAAAACATTCAGTACTTC. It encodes CASSDQGAKNIQYF.